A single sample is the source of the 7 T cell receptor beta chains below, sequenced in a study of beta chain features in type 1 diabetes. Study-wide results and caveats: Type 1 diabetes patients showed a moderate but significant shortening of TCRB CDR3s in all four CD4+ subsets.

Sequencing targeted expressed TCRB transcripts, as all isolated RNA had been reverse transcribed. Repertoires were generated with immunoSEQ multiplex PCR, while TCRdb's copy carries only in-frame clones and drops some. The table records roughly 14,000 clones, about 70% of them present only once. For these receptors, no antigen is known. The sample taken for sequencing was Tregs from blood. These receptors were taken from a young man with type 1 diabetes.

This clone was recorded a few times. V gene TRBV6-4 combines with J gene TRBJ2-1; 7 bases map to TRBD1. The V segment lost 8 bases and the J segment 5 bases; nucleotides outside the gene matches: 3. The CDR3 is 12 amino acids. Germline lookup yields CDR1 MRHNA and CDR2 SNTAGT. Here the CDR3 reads CASRQGDNEQFF. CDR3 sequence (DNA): TGTGCCAGCCGACAGGGTGACAATGAGCAGTTCTTC.

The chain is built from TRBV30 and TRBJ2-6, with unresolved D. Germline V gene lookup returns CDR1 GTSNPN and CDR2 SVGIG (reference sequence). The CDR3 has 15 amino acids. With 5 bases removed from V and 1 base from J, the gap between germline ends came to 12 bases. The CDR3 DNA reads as TGTGCCTGGCGGCTCCGGGTTTCTGGGGCCAACGTCCTGACTTTC. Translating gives CAWRLRVSGANVLTF. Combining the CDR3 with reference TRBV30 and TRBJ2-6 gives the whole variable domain SQTIHQWPATLVQPVGSPLSLECTVEGTSNPNLYWYRQAAGRGLQLLFYSVGIGQISSEVPQNLSASRPQDRQFILSSKKLLLSDSGFYLCAWRLRVSGANVLTFGAGSRLTVL.

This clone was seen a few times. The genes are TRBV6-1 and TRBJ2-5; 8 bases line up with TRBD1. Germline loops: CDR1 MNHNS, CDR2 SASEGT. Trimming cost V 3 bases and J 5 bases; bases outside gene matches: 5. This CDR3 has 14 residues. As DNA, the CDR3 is TGTGCCAGCAGTGAGGTCAGGGGGCGGGAGACCCAGTACTTC. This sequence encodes CASSEVRGRETQYF.

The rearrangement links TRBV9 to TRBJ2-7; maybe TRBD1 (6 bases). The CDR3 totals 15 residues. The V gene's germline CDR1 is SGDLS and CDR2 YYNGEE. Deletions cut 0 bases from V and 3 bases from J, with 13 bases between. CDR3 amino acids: CASSVGGQSIYEQYF. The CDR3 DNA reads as TGTGCCAGCAGCGTAGGAGGACAGAGTATCTACGAGCAGTACTTC.

This chain's CDR3 is CASSLQGAGQPQHF. DNA for the CDR3: TGTGCCAGCAGCTTGCAGGGGGCAGGTCAGCCCCAGCATTTT. The rearrangement joins TRBV5-4 to TRBJ1-5; 8 bases line up with TRBD1. V lost 1 base, J lost 6 bases, and 3 bases stayed unmatched. Germline CDR1 is SGHNT and CDR2 is YYREEE (reference sequence). There are 14 residues in the CDR3.

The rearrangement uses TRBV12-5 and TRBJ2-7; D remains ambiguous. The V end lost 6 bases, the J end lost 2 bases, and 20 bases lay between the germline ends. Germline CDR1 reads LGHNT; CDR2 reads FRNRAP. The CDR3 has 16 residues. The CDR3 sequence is CASGMVRGATAYEQYF. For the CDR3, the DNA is TGTGCTAGTGGCATGGTACGCGGAGCGACCGCCTACGAGCAGTACTTC. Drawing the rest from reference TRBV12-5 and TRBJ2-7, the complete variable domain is DARVTQTPRHKVTEMGQEVTMRCQPILGHNTVFWYRQTMMQGLELLAYFRNRAPLDDSGMPKDRFSAEMPDATLATLKIQPSEPRDSAVYFCASGMVRGATAYEQYFGPGTRLTVT.

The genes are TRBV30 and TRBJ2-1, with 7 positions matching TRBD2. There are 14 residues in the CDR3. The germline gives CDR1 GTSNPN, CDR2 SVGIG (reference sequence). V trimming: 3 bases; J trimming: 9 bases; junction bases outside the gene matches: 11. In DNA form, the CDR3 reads TGTGCCTGGAGCTTCGGAGCGGGAAGGGGTGAGCAGTTCTTC. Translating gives CAWSFGAGRGEQFF.